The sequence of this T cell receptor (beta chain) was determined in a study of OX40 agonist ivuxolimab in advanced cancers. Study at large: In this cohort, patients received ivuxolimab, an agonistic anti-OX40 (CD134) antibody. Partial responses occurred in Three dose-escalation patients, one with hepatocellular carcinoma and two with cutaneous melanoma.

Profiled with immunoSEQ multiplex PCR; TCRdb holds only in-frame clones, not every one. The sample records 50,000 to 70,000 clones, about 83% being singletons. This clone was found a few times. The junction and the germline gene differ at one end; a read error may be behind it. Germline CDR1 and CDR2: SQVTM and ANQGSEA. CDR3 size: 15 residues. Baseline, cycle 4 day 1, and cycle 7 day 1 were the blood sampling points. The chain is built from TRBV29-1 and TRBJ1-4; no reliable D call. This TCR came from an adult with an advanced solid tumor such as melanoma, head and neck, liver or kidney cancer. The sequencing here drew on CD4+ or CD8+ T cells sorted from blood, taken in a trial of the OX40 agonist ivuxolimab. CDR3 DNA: TGCAGCGTGGAAGAGCGATCCTCAACTAATGAAAAACTGTTTTTT. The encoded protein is CSVEERSSTNEKLFF.